The 26 T cell receptor beta chains in this list originate from one sample, sequenced in a study of PD-L1 blockade in urothelial cancer. Stated time point: peripheral blood 6 weeks after treatment start. Profiling relied on immunoSEQ multiplex PCR, and the TCRdb table lists in-frame clones only, not all of them. The sample shows approximately 110,000 clones, around 93% of them seen only once. The sequences come from PBMCs, collected around atezolizumab (anti-PD-L1) treatment. The receptors originated from a man between 60 and 75 years old with urothelial cancer.

The rearrangement uses TRBV7-2 and TRBJ2-3, with 15 bases fitting TRBD2. This CDR3 has 16 residues. V lost 5 bases and J lost 4; bases outside the gene matches: 4. Germline V gene sequence: CDR1 SGHTA, CDR2 FQGNSA. CDR3 coding DNA: TGTGCCAGCAGCATCGGACTAGCGGGGGGGGCAGATACGCAGTATTTT. Translating gives CASSIGLAGGADTQYF.

This clone was seen just once. The J gene is TRBJ2-5, the V gene TRBV6-5; tentatively, D is TRBD2 (6 bases). The germline gives CDR1 MNHEY, CDR2 SVGAGI. Trimming left V 4 bases short and J 4 bases short, with 10 bases between. CDR3 length: 13 residues. CDR3 in amino acids: CASSLGGAETQYF. Written as DNA, the CDR3 is TGTGCCAGCAGTTTAGGAGGGGCAGAGACCCAGTACTTC.

V is TRBV10-3 and J is TRBJ1-3; D possibly corresponds to TRBD1 (5 bases). The V end lost 3 bases, the J end lost 0 bases, and 12 bases lay between the germline ends. This CDR3 is built from 16 residues. Looked up from germline, CDR1 is ENHRY and CDR2 is SYGVKD. CDR3 loop: CAISDSRQRSGNTIYF. As DNA, the CDR3 is TGTGCCATCAGTGACTCGAGACAGCGCTCTGGAAACACCATATATTTT.

This sequence joins TRBV4-3 and TRBJ1-1; D remains unclear. Trimming removed 4 bases from V and 4 bases from J, with 10 bases in between. From germline, CDR1 is LGHNA and CDR2 YSLEER. CDR3 length equals 13 residues. The DNA for the CDR3 is TGCGCCAGCAGCCCGAGTGATGCCACTGAAGCTTTCTTT. It yields the protein CASSPSDATEAFF.

In DNA, the CDR3 is TGTGCCTGGAGTGTAACGGGGTTCCAAGAGACCCAGTACTTC. Its protein product is CAWSVTGFQETQYF. The gene calls are TRBV30 and TRBJ2-5; TRBD2 is a possible D gene (5 bases). Germline V gene sequence: CDR1 GTSNPN, CDR2 SVGIG (reference sequence). The V and J ends lost 0 bases and 1 base respectively, with 9 bases between them. The CDR3 spans 14 residues.

The rearrangement links TRBV28 to TRBJ1-5; D may be TRBD1 (5 bases). Trimming removed 8 bases at V and 1 base at J, with 15 bases between. CDR3 length: 15 amino acids. Germline V gene sequence: CDR1 MDHEN, CDR2 SYDVKM. CDR3 amino acids: CASLPPGGSNQPQHF. For the CDR3, the DNA is TGTGCCAGCCTACCTCCCGGGGGAAGCAATCAGCCCCAGCATTTT.

The chain's CDR3 is CASSSIPDSQNTEAFF. CDR3 DNA sequence: TGTGCCAGCAGCTCAATTCCGGACAGCCAGAACACTGAAGCTTTCTTT. The rearrangement links TRBV5-8 to TRBJ1-1; D perhaps matches TRBD1 (6 bases). In germline, CDR1 is SGHTS, CDR2 YDEGEE. CDR3 length equals 16 residues. Trimming left V 3 bases short and J 1 base short, with 16 bases between.

This chain uses TRBV6-5 with TRBJ2-3; 10 bases align to TRBD2. After removal of 6 bases from V and 8 bases from J, the junction contained 5 bases not matched to a gene. Per germline, CDR1 MNHEY and CDR2 SVGAGI. CDR3 length equals 13 residues. CDR3 nucleotide sequence: TGTGCCAGCAGAGACCCTAGCGGGGGTACGCAGTATTTT. This gives the protein CASRDPSGGTQYF.

The chain has TRBV4-2 and TRBJ2-1; no reliable D call. Trimming removed 5 bases at V and 4 bases at J, with 9 bases between. The V gene's germline CDR1 is LGHNA and CDR2 YNFKEQ. This CDR3 spans 13 amino acids. Written as DNA, the CDR3 is TGTGCCAGCAGCTCCCCCCGTTACAATGAGCAGTTCTTC. The encoded protein is CASSSPRYNEQFF.

The genes are TRBV10-2 and TRBJ1-1; no reliable D call. The germline V gene encodes CDR1 WSHSY and CDR2 SAAADI. V lost 6 bases and J 12 bases, leaving 11 bases between the germline ends. The CDR3 contains 10 residues. The CDR3 here is CASRLTFSFF. In nucleotides, the CDR3 is TGCGCCAGCAGACTCACTTTCTCTTTCTTT.

V gene TRBV20-1 combines with J gene TRBJ2-1; the D is unclear. V was pared by 5 bases and J by 10 bases, with 12 bases between. Germline CDR1 DFQATT, CDR2 SNEGSKA (reference sequence). This CDR3 comprises 11 residues. This CDR3 is CSAELVMEQFF. The CDR3 DNA is TGCAGTGCTGAGCTAGTCATGGAGCAGTTCTTC.

The chain is built from TRBV11-3 and TRBJ1-5; 7 nucleotides match TRBD1. Trimming took 11 bases from V and 2 from J; bases not matched to a gene: 15. The CDR3 has 16 amino acids. Germline CDR1 SGHNT, CDR2 YENEEA. In DNA, the CDR3 is TGTGCCGGATGTGCCCTACCGACAGGGTGCAATCAGCCCCAGCATTTT. It translates to CAGCALPTGCNQPQHF.

The V gene is TRBV28, the J gene TRBJ2-3; a possible D gene is TRBD2 (5 bases). CDR3 length: 15 residues. Germline lookup yields CDR1 MDHEN and CDR2 SYDVKM. The germline V and J ends were trimmed by 4 bases and 3 bases, with 14 bases remaining between them. In DNA, the CDR3 is TGTGCCAGCAGTTCACACTGGAGGAGGACAGATACGCAGTATTTT. Amino acids: CASSSHWRRTDTQYF.

This chain links TRBV5-1 with TRBJ2-5; D gene unclear. V was pared by 2 bases and J by 3 bases, with 8 bases between. Germline-derived CDR1 and CDR2 are SGHRS and YFSETQ. This CDR3 has 13 amino acids. The CDR3 loop is CASSLANKETQYF. As DNA, the CDR3 is TGCGCCAGCAGCTTAGCGAACAAAGAGACCCAGTACTTC.

This clone has only a few counts. The V and J genes are TRBV7-2 and TRBJ2-2; 15 bases align to TRBD2. CDR3 length equals 17 residues. Trimming at V came to 1 base and at J to 4 bases, leaving 1 base not matched to a gene. Germline assignment: CDR1 SGHTA and CDR2 FQGNSA. The CDR3 sequence: CASSLVGLAGGTGELFF. The CDR3 region has the DNA TGTGCCAGCAGCTTAGTGGGACTAGCGGGAGGCACCGGGGAGCTGTTTTTT.

The chain is built from TRBV4-3 and TRBJ2-7; no reliable D call. Trimming pared 0 bases from V and 3 bases from J, leaving 15 bases between. This CDR3 contains 16 residues. The germline gives CDR1 LGHNA, CDR2 YSLEER. CDR3 DNA: TGCGCCAGCAGCCAAGATTGGCAGATGGCCCACTACGAGCAGTACTTC. Its protein is CASSQDWQMAHYEQYF.

The count of this clone is one. Germline and junction disagree at one end, which may indicate a read error. The CDR3 loop reads CASSLAGLEGYNEQFF. Written as DNA, the CDR3 is TGTGCTAGCAGCTTAGCGGGACTAGAGGGCTACAATGAGCAGTTCTTC. The chain carries TRBV7-7 and TRBJ2-1, with 8 nucleotides matching TRBD2. Germline V CDR1 and CDR2: SSHAT, FNYEAQ (reference sequence). There are 16 residues in the CDR3.

V and J are TRBV10-3 and TRBJ1-1, with TRBD1 matching over 8 bases. Germline CDR1 ENHRY, CDR2 SYGVKD. The CDR3 covers 14 residues. The V segment lost 5 bases and the J segment 1 base; nucleotides outside the gene matches: 3. The chain's CDR3 is CAISTDRGNTEAFF. CDR3 DNA sequence: TGTGCCATCAGTACAGACAGGGGGAACACTGAAGCTTTCTTT.

This clone was counted a few times. V is TRBV5-4 and J is TRBJ2-3; the match to TRBD2 covers 16 bases. The CDR3 sequence is 19 residues long. Per germline, CDR1 SGHNT and CDR2 YYREEE (reference sequence). After removal of 6 bases from V and 6 bases from J, the junction contained 16 bases not matched to a gene. Here the CDR3 reads CASNLGGTSGRALMDTQYF. CDR3 DNA: TGTGCCAGCAACCTAGGGGGGACTAGCGGGAGGGCCTTAATGGATACGCAGTATTTT.

The chain carries TRBV5-1 and TRBJ2-7; 8 nucleotides agree with TRBD2. Germline CDR1 reads SGHRS; CDR2 reads YFSETQ. CDR3 length: 14 amino acids. After removal of 5 bases from V and 7 bases from J, the junction contained 11 bases not matched to a gene. CDR3 loop: CASREGLGSWEQYF. The CDR3 nucleotides read TGCGCCAGCAGGGAGGGACTAGGATCCTGGGAGCAGTACTTC.

J is TRBJ2-2 and V is TRBV6-1; TRBD1 is a possible D gene (6 bases). V was cut by 6 bases and J by 2 bases, with 10 bases left in between. This CDR3 contains 14 residues. Germline values: CDR1 MNHNS, CDR2 SASEGT. The CDR3 DNA reads as TGTGCCAGCAGGCCAGGGGTTAACACCGGGGAGCTGTTTTTT. Its translation: CASRPGVNTGELFF.

Only one count was recorded for this clone. The chain joins TRBV4-3 to TRBJ2-5; 11 positions match TRBD2. Losses at the gene ends were 3 bases for V and 2 bases for J; bases not matched to a gene: 11. The CDR3 is 18 amino acids. CDR1 LGHNA and CDR2 YSLEER come from the germline V gene. The CDR3 reads CASSQQWAGTSGQETQYF. The CDR3 DNA follows: TGCGCCAGCAGCCAGCAATGGGCCGGGACTAGCGGTCAAGAGACCCAGTACTTC.

The chain employs TRBV5-6 and TRBJ2-1; D is unclear. With 6 bases removed from V and 3 bases from J, the gap between germline ends came to 16 bases. The CDR3 covers 15 residues. From germline, CDR1 is SGHDT and CDR2 YYEEEE. CDR3 bases: TGTGCCAGCAACTCCCGGGTCAGAGTCTACAATGAGCAGTTCTTC. Translation: CASNSRVRVYNEQFF.

This clone was recorded only once. J is TRBJ2-3 and V is TRBV5-1; TRBD2 aligns across 12 bases. Germline V gene sequence: CDR1 SGHRS, CDR2 YFSETQ. This CDR3 contains 16 residues. V dropped 0 bases and J dropped 3; count of bases not matched to a gene: 2. The CDR3 loop reads CASSLALAGGTDTQYF. CDR3 nucleotide sequence: TGCGCCAGCAGCTTGGCGCTAGCGGGGGGGACAGATACGCAGTATTTT.

The rearrangement joins TRBV7-2 to TRBJ1-3; no clear D. Per the germline V gene, CDR1 is SGHTA and CDR2 is FQGNSA. V gave up 6 bases and J gave up 0 bases, with 12 bases separating them. The CDR3 loop spans 15 amino acids. The CDR3 is CASRRDLDSGNTIYF. The DNA of the CDR3 is TGTGCCAGCAGACGGGATCTGGACTCTGGAAACACCATATATTTT.

The chain couples TRBV7-2 to TRBJ2-3; D is unclear. Germline-derived CDR1 and CDR2 are SGHTA and FQGNSA. V gave up 3 bases and J gave up 6 bases, with 16 bases separating them. There are 15 residues in the CDR3. CDR3 loop: CASSFRLSASDTQYF. The CDR3 region has the DNA TGTGCCAGCAGCTTCCGGTTAAGCGCCAGTGATACGCAGTATTTT.